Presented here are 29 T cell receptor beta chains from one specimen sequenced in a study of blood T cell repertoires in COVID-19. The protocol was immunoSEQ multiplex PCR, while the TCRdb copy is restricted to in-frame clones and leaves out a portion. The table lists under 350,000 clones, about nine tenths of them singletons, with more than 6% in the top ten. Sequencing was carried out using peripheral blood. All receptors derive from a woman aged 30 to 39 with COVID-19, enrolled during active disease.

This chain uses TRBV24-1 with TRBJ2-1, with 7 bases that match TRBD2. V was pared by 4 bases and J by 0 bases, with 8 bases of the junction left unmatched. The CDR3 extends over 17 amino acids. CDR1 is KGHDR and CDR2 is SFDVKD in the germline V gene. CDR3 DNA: TGTGCCACCAGTGAGGCTAGCGGCCTTAGCTCCTACAATGAGCAGTTCTTC. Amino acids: CATSEASGLSSYNEQFF.

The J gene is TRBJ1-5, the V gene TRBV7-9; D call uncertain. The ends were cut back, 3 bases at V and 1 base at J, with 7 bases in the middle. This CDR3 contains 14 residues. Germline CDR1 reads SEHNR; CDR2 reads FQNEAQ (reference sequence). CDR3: CASSLTGSNQPQHF. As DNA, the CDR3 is TGTGCCAGCAGCTTGACTGGGAGCAATCAGCCCCAGCATTTT.

The CDR3 loop is CASSPRTGRTNQPQHF. The DNA for the CDR3 is TGTGCCAGCAGCCCCCGGACAGGGAGGACAAATCAGCCCCAGCATTTT. The gene calls are TRBV5-6 and TRBJ1-5, with 8 bases identical to TRBD1. The CDR3 is made up of 16 amino acids. J was trimmed by 4 bases and V by 4 bases; bases with no gene match: 10. Germline CDR1 SGHDT, CDR2 YYEEEE.

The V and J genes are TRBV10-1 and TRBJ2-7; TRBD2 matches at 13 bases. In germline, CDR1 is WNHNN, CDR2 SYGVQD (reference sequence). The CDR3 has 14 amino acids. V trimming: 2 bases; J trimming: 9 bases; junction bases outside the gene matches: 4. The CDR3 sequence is CASSEGLAGESQYF. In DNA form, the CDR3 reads TGCGCCAGCAGTGAGGGACTAGCGGGAGAGTCGCAGTACTTC.

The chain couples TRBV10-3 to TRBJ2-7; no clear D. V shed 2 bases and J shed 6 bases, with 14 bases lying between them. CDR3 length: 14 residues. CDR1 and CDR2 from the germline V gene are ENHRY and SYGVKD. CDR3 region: CAISETPDLLEQYF. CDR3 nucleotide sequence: TGTGCCATCAGTGAGACCCCTGACTTGCTCGAGCAGTACTTC.

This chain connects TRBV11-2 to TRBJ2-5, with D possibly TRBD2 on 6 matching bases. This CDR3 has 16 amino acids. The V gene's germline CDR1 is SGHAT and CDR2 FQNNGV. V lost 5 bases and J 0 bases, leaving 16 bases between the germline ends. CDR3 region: CASSPLAGTYQETQYF. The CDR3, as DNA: TGTGCCAGCAGCCCCCTCGCGGGAACGTACCAAGAGACCCAGTACTTC.

CDR3 region: CASSFLAGGPYEQYF. In nucleotides, the CDR3 is TGTGCCAGCAGCTTTTTAGCGGGAGGGCCCTACGAGCAGTACTTC. The J gene is TRBJ2-7, the V gene TRBV7-2, with 11 bases matching TRBD2. Germline CDR1 and CDR2: SGHTA and FQGNSA. The CDR3 contains 15 residues. Trimming removed 3 bases from V and 2 bases from J; junction bases left unmatched: 3.

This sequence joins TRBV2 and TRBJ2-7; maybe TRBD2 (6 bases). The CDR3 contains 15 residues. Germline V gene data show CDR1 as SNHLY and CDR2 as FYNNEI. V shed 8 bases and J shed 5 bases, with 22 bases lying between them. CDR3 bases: TGTGCCAGCGGTGGGGAGGATTCAGGGTCCCACGAGCAGTACTTC. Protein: CASGGEDSGSHEQYF.

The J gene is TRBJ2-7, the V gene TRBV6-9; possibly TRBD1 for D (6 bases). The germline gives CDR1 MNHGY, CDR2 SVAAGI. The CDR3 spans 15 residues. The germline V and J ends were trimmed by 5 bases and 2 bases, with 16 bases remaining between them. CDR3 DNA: TGTGCCAGCAGTCACGGGACACCCGCGCCCTACGAGCAGTACTTC. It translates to CASSHGTPAPYEQYF.

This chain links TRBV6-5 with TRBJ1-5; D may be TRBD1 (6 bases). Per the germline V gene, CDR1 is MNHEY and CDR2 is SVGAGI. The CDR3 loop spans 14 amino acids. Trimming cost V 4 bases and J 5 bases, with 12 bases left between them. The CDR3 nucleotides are TGTGCCAGCAGTTCCGGACAGACGCATCAGCCCCAGCATTTT. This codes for CASSSGQTHQPQHF.

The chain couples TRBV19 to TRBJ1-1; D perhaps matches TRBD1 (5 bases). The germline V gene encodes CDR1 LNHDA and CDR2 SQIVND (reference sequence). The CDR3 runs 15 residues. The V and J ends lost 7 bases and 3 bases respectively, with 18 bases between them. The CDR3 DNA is TGTGCCAGTACCGCCCCCCGGGGGGGACACACTGAAGCTTTCTTT. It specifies CASTAPRGGHTEAFF.

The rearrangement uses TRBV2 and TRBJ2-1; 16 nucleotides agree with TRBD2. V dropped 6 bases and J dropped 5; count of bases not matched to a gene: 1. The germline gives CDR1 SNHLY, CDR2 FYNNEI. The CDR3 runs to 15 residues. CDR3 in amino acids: CASRGLAGGDNEQFF. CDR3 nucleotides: TGTGCCAGCAGGGGACTAGCGGGAGGGGACAATGAGCAGTTCTTC.

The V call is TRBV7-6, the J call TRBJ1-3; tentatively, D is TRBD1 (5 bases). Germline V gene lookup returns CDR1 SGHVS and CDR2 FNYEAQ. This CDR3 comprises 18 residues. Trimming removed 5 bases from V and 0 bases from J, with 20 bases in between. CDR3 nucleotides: TGTGCCAGCAGCCTAACCCCCTACAGGTCCTACTCTGGAAACACCATATATTTT. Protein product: CASSLTPYRSYSGNTIYF.

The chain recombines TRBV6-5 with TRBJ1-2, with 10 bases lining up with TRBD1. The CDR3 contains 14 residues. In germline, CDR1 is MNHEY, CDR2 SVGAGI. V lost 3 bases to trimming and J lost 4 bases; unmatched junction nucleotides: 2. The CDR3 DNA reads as TGTGCCAGCAGTTATAGGACAGGGGGCTATGGCTACACCTTC. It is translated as CASSYRTGGYGYTF.

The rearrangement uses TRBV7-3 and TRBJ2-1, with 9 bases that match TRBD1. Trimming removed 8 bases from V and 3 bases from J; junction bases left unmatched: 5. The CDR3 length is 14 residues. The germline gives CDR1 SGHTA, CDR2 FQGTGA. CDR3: CASERDRDYNEQFF. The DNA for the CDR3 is TGTGCCAGCGAACGGGACAGGGACTACAATGAGCAGTTCTTC.

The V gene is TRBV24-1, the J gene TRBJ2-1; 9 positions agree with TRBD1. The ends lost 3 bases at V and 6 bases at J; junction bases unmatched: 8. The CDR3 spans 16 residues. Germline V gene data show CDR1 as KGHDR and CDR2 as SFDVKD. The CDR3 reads CATSDNPGTGSNEQFF. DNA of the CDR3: TGTGCCACCAGTGATAATCCCGGGACAGGGAGCAATGAGCAGTTCTTC.

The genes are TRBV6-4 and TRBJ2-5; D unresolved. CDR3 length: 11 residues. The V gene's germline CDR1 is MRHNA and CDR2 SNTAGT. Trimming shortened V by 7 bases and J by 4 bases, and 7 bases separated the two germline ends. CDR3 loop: CASTSRETQYF. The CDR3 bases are TGTGCCAGCACCTCCCGAGAGACCCAGTACTTC.

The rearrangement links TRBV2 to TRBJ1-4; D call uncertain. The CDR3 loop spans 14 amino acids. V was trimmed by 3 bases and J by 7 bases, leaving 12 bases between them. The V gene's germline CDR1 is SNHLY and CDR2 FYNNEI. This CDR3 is CASSELYSREKLFF. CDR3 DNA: TGTGCCAGCAGTGAGTTGTACAGCCGTGAAAAACTGTTTTTT.

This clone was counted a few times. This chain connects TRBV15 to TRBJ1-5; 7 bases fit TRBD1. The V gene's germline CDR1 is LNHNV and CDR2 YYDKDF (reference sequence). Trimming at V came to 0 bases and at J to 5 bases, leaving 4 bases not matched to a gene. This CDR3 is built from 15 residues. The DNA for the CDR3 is TGTGCCACCAGCAGAGATGGGGGGACAGATCAGCCCCAGCATTTT. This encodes CATSRDGGTDQPQHF. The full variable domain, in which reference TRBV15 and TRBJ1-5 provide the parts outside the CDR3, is DAMVIQNPRYQVTQFGKPVTLSCSQTLNHNVMYWYQQKSSQAPKLLFHYYDKDFNNEADTPDNFQSRRPNTSFCFLDIRSPGLGDTAMYLCATSRDGGTDQPQHFGDGTRLSIL.

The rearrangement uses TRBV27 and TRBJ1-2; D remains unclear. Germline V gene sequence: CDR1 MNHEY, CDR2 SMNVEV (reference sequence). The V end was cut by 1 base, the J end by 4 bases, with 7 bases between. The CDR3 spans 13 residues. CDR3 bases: TGTGCCAGCAGTTTATGGGCAGGCTATGGCTACACCTTC. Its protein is CASSLWAGYGYTF.

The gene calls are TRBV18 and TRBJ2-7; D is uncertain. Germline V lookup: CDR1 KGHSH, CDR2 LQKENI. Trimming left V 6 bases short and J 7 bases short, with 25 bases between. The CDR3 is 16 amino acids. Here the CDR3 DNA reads TGTGCCAGCTCTCTAATCCCAGACCGCATTGTGCGGGAGCAGTACTTC. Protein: CASSLIPDRIVREQYF.

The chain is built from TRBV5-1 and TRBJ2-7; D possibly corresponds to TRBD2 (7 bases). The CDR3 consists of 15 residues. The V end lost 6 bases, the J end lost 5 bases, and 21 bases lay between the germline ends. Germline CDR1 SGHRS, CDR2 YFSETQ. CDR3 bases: TGCGCCAGCACCCGGGATGGGGGGGCCTCGCACGAGCAGTACTTC. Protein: CASTRDGGASHEQYF. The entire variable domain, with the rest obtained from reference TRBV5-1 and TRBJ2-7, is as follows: KAGVTQTPRYLIKTRGQQVTLSCSPISGHRSVSWYQQTPGQGLQFLFEYFSETQRNKGNFPGRFSGRQFSNSRSEMNVSTLELGDSALYLCASTRDGGASHEQYFGPGTRLTVT.

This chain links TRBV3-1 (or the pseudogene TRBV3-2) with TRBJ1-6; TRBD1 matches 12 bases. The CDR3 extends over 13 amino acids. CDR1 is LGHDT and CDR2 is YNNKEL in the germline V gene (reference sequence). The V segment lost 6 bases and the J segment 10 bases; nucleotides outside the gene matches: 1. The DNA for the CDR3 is TGTGCCAGCAGGGGGACAGGGGGCTCACCCCTCCACTTT. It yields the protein CASRGTGGSPLHF.

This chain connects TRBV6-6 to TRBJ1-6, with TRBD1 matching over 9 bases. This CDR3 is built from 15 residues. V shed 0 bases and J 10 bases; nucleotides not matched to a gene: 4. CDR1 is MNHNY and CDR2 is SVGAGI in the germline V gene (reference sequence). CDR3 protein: CASSYSGQGNSPLHF. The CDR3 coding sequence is TGTGCCAGCAGTTACTCGGGACAGGGTAACTCACCCCTCCACTTT.

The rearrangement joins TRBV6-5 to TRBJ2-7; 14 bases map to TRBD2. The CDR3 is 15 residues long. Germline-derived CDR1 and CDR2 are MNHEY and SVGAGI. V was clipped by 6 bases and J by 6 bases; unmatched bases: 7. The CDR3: CASRPGLAGVFEQYF. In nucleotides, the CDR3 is TGTGCCAGCAGACCGGGACTAGCGGGAGTGTTCGAGCAGTACTTC.

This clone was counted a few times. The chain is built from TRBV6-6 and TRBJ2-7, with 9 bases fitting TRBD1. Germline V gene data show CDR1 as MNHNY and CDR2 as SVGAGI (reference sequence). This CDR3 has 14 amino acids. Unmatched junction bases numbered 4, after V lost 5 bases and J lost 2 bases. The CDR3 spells CASSTGTGTYEQYF. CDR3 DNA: TGTGCCAGCAGTACCGGGACAGGGACCTACGAGCAGTACTTC.

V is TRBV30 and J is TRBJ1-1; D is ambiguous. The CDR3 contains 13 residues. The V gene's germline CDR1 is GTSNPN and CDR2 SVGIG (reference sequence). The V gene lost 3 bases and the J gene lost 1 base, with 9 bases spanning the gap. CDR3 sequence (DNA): TGTGCCTGGAGCGAAACAGCGAACACTGAAGCTTTCTTT. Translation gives CAWSETANTEAFF.

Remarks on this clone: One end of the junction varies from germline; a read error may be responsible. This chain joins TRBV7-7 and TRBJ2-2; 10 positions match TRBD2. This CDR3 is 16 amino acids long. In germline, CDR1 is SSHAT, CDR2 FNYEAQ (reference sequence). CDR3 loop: CASSPGLAANTGELFF. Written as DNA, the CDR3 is TGTGCTAGCAGCCCAGGACTAGCGGCGAACACCGGGGAGCTGTTTTTT.

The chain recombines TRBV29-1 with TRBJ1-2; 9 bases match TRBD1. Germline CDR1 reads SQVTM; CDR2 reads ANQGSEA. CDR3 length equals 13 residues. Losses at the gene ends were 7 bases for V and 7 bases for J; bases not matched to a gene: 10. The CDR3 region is CSARTGEFGGYTF. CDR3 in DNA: TGCAGCGCCCGGACAGGGGAATTTGGTGGCTACACCTTC.